The entry that follows covers one T cell receptor beta chain sequence. Through Arm-PCR of CDR3 regions and iRepertoire HTBI primers, TCR beta libraries were built. Via MiXCR, TCRdb re-called the multiplex PCR reads, giving one row per CDR3 protein. The sample gives just over 600,000 distinct CDR3 sequences, around 17% of which show up once; about 20% is in the top ten. Regarding time point: newly diagnosed GD, antithyroid drugs for less than 3 months. Generation of the TCR library employed RNA extracted from PBMCs. These data come from a study of regulatory T cells in long-lasting Graves disease. Germline V gene sequence: CDR1 MNHEY, CDR2 SMNVEV (reference sequence). V was shortened by 6 bases and J by 0 bases, with 15 bases between the two germline ends. This CDR3 contains 16 residues. The sample also formed part of further work on T cells in Graves' hyperthyroidism and ophthalmopathy.

This sample comprised peripheral blood mononuclear cells (PBMCs), obtained at new diagnosis, from a patient treated with antithyroid drugs. V and J are TRBV27 and TRBJ2-4; perhaps TRBD2 as D (5 bases). The receptor was derived from a woman aged 25-40 years with Graves disease. The CDR3 DNA is TGTGCCAGCAGAGAGGACTCTAGCCTAGCCAAAAACATTCAGTACTTC. Translating gives CASREDSSLAKNIQYF.